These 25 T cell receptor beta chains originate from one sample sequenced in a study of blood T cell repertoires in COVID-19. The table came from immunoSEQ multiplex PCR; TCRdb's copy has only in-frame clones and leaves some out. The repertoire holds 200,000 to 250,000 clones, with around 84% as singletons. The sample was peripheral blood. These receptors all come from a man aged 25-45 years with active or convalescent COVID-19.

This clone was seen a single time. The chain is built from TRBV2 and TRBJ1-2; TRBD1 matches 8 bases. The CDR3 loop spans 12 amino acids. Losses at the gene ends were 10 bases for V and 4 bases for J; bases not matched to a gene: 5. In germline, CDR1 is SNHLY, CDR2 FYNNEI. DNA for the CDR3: TGTGCCACCTTCGGACAGGGCTATGGCTACACCTTC. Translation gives CATFGQGYGYTF.

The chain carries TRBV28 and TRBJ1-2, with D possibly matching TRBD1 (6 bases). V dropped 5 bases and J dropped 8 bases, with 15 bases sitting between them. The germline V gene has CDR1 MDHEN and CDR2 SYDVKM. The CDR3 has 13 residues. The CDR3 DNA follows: TGTGCCAGCAGTCAAAACAGGGCTGGCGGCTACACCTTC. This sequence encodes CASSQNRAGGYTF.

The CDR3 protein is CASSGVPGKYF. The CDR3 DNA follows: TGTGCCAGCAGCGGGGTCCCCGGAAAGTATTTT. The chain employs TRBV6-6 and TRBJ2-3, with D maybe TRBD2 (5 bases). The CDR3 runs 11 residues. Trimming took off 6 bases at V and 13 bases at J, with 14 bases between the two ends. Germline V gene sequence: CDR1 MNHNY, CDR2 SVGAGI (reference sequence).

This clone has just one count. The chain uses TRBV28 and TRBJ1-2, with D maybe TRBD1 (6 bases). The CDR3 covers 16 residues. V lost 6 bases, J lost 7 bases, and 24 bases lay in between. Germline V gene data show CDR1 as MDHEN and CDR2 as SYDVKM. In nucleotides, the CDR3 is TGTGCCAGCAGCTCTCCCGTCGGGTCAGGGGACGCTGGCTACACCTTC. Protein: CASSSPVGSGDAGYTF.

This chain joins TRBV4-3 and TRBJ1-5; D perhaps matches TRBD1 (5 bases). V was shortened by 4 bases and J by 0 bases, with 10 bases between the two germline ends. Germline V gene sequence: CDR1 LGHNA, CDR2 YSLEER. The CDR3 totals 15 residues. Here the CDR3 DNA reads TGCGCCAGCAGCCCCAGGGTGGATAGCAATCAGCCCCAGCATTTT. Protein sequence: CASSPRVDSNQPQHF.

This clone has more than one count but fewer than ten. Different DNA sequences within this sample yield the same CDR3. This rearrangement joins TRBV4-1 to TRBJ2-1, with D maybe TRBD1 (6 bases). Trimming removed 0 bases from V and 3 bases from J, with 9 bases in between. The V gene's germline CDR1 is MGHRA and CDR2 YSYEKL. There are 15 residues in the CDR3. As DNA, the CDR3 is TGCGCCAGCAGCCAAGACAGGGGCGTCTACAATGAGCAGTTCTTC. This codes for CASSQDRGVYNEQFF.

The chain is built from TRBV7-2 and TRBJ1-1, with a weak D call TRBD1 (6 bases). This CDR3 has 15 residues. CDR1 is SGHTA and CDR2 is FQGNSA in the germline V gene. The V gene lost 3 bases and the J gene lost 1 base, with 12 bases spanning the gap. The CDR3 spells CASSFQGLTNTEAFF. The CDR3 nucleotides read TGTGCCAGCAGCTTTCAGGGGCTGACGAACACTGAAGCTTTCTTT.

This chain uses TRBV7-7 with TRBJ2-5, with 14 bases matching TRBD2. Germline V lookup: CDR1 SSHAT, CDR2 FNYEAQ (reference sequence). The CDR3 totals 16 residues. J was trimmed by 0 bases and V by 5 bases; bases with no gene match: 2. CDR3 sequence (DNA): TGTGCCAGCAGCCGGACTAGCGGGGGGTACCAAGAGACCCAGTACTTC. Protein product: CASSRTSGGYQETQYF.

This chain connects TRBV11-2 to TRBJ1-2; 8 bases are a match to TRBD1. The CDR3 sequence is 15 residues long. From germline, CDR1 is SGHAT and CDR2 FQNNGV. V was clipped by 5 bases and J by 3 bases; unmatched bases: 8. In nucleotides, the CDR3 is TGTGCCAGCAGCCCAGACCAGGGGGCTTACTATGGCTACACCTTC. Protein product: CASSPDQGAYYGYTF.

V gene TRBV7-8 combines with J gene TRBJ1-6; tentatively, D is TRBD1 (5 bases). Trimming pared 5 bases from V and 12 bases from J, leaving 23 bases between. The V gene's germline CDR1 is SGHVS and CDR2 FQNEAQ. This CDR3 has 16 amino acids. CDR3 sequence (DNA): TGTGCCAGCAGCACCCCCGGGGGAGGAGGGATATTACCCCTCCACTTT. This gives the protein CASSTPGGGGILPLHF. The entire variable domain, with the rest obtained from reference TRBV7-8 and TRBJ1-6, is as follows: GAGVSQSPRYKVAKRGQDVALRCDPISGHVSLFWYQQALGQGPEFLTYFQNEAQLDKSGLPSDRFFAERPEGSVSTLKIQRTQQEDSAVYLCASSTPGGGGILPLHFGNGTRLTVT.

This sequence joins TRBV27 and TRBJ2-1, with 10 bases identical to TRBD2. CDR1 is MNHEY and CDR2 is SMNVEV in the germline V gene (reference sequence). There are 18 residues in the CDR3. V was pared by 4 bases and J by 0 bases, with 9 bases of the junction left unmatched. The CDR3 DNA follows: TGTGCCAGCAGTTCAGCCCATTCTAGCGGGAGCTCCTACAATGAGCAGTTCTTC. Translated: CASSSAHSSGSSYNEQFF.

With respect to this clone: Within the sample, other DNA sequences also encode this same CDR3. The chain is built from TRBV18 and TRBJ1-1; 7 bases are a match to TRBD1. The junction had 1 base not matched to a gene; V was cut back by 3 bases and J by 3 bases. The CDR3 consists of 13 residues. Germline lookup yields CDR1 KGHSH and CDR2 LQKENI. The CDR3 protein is CASSPQGDTEAFF. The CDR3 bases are TGTGCCAGCTCACCCCAGGGGGACACTGAAGCTTTCTTT. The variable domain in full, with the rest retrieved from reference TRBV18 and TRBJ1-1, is NAGVMQNPRHLVRRRGQEARLRCSPMKGHSHVYWYRQLPEEGLKFMVYLQKENIIDESGMPKERFSAEFPKEGPSILRIQQVVRGDSAAYFCASSPQGDTEAFFGQGTRLTVV.

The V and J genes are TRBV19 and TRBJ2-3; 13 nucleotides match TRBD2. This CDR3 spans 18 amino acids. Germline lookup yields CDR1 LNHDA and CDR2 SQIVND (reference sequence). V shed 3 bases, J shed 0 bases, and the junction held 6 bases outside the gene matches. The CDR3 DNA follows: TGTGCCAGTAGTATCCCGGGACTAGCGGGATACAGCACAGATACGCAGTATTTT. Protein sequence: CASSIPGLAGYSTDTQYF.

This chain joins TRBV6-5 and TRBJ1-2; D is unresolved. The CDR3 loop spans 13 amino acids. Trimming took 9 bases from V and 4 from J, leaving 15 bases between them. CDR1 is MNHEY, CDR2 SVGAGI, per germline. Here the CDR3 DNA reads TGTGCCAGTTTACGACGGGGATTCTATGGCTACACCTTC. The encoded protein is CASLRRGFYGYTF.

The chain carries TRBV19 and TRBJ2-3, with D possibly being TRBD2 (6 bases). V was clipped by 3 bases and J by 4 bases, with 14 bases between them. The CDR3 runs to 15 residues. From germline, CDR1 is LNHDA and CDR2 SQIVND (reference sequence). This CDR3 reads CASSIGGVGADTQYF. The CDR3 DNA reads TGTGCCAGTAGTATCGGAGGGGTTGGCGCAGATACGCAGTATTTT.

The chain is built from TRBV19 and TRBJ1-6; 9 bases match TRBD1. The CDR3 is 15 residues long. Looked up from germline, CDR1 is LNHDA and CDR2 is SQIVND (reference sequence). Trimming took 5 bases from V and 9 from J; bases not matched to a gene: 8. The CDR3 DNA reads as TGTGCCAGTAGTCCCACAGGGGGCGCGTCTTCACCCCTCCACTTT. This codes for CASSPTGGASSPLHF.

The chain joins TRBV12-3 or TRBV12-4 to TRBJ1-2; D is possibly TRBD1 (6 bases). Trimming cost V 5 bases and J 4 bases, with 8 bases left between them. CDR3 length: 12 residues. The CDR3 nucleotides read TGTGCCAGCAGTCCGGACAGCTATGGCTACACCTTC. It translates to CASSPDSYGYTF.

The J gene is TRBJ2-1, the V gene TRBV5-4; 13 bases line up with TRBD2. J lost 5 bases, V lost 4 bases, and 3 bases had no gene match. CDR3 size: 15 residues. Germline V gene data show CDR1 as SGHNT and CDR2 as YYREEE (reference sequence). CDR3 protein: CASSRTSGGNNEQFF. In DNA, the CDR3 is TGTGCCAGCAGCCGGACTAGCGGGGGAAACAATGAGCAGTTCTTC.

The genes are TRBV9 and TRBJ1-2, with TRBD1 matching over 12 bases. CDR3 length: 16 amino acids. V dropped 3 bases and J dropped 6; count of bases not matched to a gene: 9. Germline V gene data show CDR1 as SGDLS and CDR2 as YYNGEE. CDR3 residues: CASSGSGTGGAHGYTF. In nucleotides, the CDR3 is TGTGCCAGCAGCGGCTCCGGGACAGGGGGCGCCCATGGCTACACCTTC.

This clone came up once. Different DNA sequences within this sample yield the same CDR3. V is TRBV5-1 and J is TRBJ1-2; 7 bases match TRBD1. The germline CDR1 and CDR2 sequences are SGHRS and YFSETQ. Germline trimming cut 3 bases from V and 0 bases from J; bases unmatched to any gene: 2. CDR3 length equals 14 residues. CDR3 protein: CASSSGQANYGYTF. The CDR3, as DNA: TGCGCCAGCAGCTCTGGACAGGCTAACTATGGCTACACCTTC.

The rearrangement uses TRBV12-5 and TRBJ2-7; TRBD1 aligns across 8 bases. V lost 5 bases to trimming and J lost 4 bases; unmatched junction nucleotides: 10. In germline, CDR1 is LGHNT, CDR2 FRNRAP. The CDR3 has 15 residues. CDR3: CASGASGTGQYEQYF. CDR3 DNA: TGTGCTAGTGGTGCCTCCGGGACAGGACAATACGAGCAGTACTTC.

The DNA of the CDR3 is TGTGCCAGCAGCTTGAGTACTTCTGGCTCCTACAATGAGCAGTTCTTC. Protein product: CASSLSTSGSYNEQFF. J is TRBJ2-1 and V is TRBV5-4; D is uncertain. Trimming shortened V by 1 base and J by 0 bases, and 11 bases separated the two germline ends. This CDR3 contains 16 residues. Germline CDR1 and CDR2: SGHNT and YYREEE (reference sequence). Full variable domain (remainder filled in from reference TRBV5-4 and TRBJ2-1): ETGVTQSPTHLIKTRGQQVTLRCSSQSGHNTVSWYQQALGQGPQFIFQYYREEENGRGNFPPRFSGLQFPNYSSELNVNALELDDSALYLCASSLSTSGSYNEQFFGPGTRLTVL.

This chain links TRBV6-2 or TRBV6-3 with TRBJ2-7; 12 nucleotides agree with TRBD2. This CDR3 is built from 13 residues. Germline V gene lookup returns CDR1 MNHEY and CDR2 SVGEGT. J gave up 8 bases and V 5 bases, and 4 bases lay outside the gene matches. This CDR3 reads CASSRLAGEKQYF. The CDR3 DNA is TGTGCCAGCAGTCGACTAGCGGGGGAAAAGCAGTACTTC.

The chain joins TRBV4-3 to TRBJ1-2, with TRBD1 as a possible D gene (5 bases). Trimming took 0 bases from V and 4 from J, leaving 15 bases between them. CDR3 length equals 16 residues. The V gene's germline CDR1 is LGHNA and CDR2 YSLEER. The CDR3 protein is CASSQDREGRTYGYTF. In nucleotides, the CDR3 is TGCGCCAGCAGCCAAGATAGGGAGGGACGTACCTATGGCTACACCTTC.

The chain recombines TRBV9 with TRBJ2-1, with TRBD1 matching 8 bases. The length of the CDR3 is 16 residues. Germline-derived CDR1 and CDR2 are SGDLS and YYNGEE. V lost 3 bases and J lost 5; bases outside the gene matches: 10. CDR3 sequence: CASSAALGQVDNEQFF. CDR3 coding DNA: TGTGCCAGCAGCGCCGCCTTGGGACAGGTGGACAATGAGCAGTTCTTC.